This T cell receptor (beta chain) was identified in a study of T cell responses to AZD1222 COVID-19 vaccine. General study points: Epitopes outside B.1.351 and B.1.1.7 mutated regions reportedly drew nearly half of spike TCRs. Across the whole spike, CD4 TCRs peaked at regions 160-218 and 743-854. Among those given AZD1222, only 6 or 7 were seropositive at baseline.

Pooled in the analysis were second doses at about 4 or about 12 weeks. A note on this clone: What it binds is unknown.

This CDR3 region has 16 residues. V shed 2 bases, J shed 2 bases, and the junction held 5 bases outside the gene matches. CDR1 and CDR2 (germline): LGHDT, YNNKEL (reference sequence). The assay was immunoSEQ multiplex PCR, and TCRdb's table has in-frame clones only and misses some. Of 95,000 to 110,000 clones listed, roughly 90% are singletons. The rearrangement links TRBV3-1 (or the pseudogene TRBV3-2) to TRBJ2-7, with 11 bases identical to TRBD2. This receptor was obtained from an adult who received the AZD1222 COVID-19 vaccine. The sample was peripheral blood, taken 28 days after the second AZD1222 dose. CDR3 region: CASSQKLAGVTYEQYF. In DNA, the CDR3 is TGTGCCAGCAGCCAAAAACTAGCGGGGGTAACCTACGAGCAGTACTTC.